This TCR beta chain was captured in a study of T-cell reconstitution after alpha-beta-depleted transplantation in children. Whole-study findings and limits: Approximately two months post-transplant, alpha-beta T cells reportedly originated from several hundred expanded graft clones. Several patients had high TCRbeta diversity at day 60; it came from surviving recipient T cells and thymic progenitors. One year after transplant, T-cell counts and diversity came mostly from newly produced T cells.

Unique molecular identifiers featured in how the TCRbeta library was prepared. MiXCR, run by TCRdb on the PCR reads, gives a single entry per CDR3 protein. The sample has a few hundred thousand distinct CDR3 sequences, over 40% seen once. Comments on this clonotype: Antigen specificity is unknown.

From germline, CDR1 is MNHEY and CDR2 SVGAGI. The germline V and J ends were trimmed by 6 bases and 8 bases, with 10 bases remaining between them. This CDR3 has 11 residues. The origin of this receptor is a girl aged 2 to 9 with aplastic anemia, due to receive a stem cell transplant. The sample here was PBMCs, taken before TCRalphabeta/CD19-depleted stem cell transplant. This chain joins TRBV6-5 and TRBJ1-2, with TRBD1 as a possible D gene (6 bases). DNA for the CDR3: TGTGCCAGCAGCCACGGGGGCGGCTACACCTTC. Translation: CASSHGGGYTF.